This TCR beta chain was sequenced for a study of blood T cell repertoires in COVID-19. Across the whole study: Sites across the United States, Italy and Spain contributed samples from acute and convalescent COVID-19. PBMCs, B-cell-depleted T cells, or T cells were the source of the cDNA or gDNA that made up the material.

Trimming shortened V by 4 bases and J by 8 bases, and 6 bases separated the two germline ends. The CDR3 extends over 12 amino acids. Germline assignment: CDR1 LNHDA and CDR2 SQIVND (reference sequence). The table came from immunoSEQ multiplex PCR; TCRdb's copy has only in-frame clones and leaves some out. The table includes about 200,000 clones, 75% to 95% detected once. This TCR derives from a man in his fifties or sixties with acute or convalescent COVID-19. Material: peripheral blood. The chain has TRBV19 and TRBJ1-6; TRBD1 might be the D (5 bases). The CDR3 region has the DNA TGTGCCAGTAGTAGCAGGGATTCACCCCTCCACTTT. This codes for CASSSRDSPLHF.